This T cell receptor (beta chain) was sequenced in a study of blood T cell repertoires in COVID-19. In the study overall: Researchers got acute and convalescent COVID-19 samples from the United States, Italy and Spain. Nucleic acid was either cDNA or gDNA, and it came from T cells, B-cell-depleted T cells, or PBMCs.

V was clipped by 4 bases and J by 2 bases; unmatched bases: 6. CDR1 and CDR2 (germline): LNHDA, SQIVND (reference sequence). The CDR3 is 15 residues long. Per the study methods: Counts of nucleated cells, estimated from reference gene primer amplification, were obtained. Method: immunoSEQ multiplex PCR; TCRdb's copy keeps in-frame clones and lacks some. V, J and clone size derive from that table, while D and trimming were established from the DNA sequence. The profile shows some 250,000 clones, 70% to 90% of them singletons. Input material: peripheral blood. V and J are TRBV19 and TRBJ1-1; 8 bases match TRBD1. This TCR derives from a woman aged 70-85 years with active or convalescent COVID-19. This CDR3 reads CASSTATGANTEAFF. The CDR3 nucleotides read TGTGCCAGTAGTACCGCGACAGGGGCCAACACTGAAGCTTTCTTT. Supplemented by reference TRBV19 and TRBJ1-1, the full variable domain reads DGGITQSPKYLFRKEGQNVTLSCEQNLNHDAMYWYRQDPGQGLRLIYYSQIVNDFQKGDIAEGYSVSREKKESFPLTVTSAQKNPTAFYLCASSTATGANTEAFFGQGTRLTVV.